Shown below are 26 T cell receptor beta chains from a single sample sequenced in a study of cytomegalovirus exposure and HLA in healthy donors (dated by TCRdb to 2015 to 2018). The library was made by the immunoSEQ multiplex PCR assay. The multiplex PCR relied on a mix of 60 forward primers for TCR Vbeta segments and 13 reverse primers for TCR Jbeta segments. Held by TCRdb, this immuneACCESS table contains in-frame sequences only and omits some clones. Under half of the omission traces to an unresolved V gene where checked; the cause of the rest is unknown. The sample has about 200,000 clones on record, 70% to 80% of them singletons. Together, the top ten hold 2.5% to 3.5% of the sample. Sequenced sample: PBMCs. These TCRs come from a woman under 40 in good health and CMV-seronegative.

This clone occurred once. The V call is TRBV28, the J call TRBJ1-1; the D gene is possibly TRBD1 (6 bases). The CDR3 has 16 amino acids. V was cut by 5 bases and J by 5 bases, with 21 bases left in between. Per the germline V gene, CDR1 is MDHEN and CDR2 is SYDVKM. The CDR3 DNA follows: TGTGCCAGCAGTCCTCTGCGGTCAGGGGAGGGGACTGAAGCTTTCTTT. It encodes CASSPLRSGEGTEAFF.

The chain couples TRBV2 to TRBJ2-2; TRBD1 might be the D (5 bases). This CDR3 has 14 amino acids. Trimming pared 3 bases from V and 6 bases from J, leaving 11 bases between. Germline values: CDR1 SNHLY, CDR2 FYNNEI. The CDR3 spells CASSDRVKAGELFF. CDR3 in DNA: TGTGCCAGCAGTGACAGGGTAAAAGCCGGGGAGCTGTTTTTT.

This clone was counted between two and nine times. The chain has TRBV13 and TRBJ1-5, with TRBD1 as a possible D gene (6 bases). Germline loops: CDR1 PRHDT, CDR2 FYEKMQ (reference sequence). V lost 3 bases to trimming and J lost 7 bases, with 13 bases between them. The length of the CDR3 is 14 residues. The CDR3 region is CASSLGGGRQPQHF. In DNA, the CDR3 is TGTGCCAGCAGCTTGGGGGGGGGCAGGCAGCCCCAGCATTTT.

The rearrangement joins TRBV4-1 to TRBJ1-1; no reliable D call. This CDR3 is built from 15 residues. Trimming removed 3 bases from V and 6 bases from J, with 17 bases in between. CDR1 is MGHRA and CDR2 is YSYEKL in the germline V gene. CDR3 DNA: TGCGCCAGCAGCCACCCCCGGGAAGTTTACCCTGAAGCTTTCTTT. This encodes CASSHPREVYPEAFF.

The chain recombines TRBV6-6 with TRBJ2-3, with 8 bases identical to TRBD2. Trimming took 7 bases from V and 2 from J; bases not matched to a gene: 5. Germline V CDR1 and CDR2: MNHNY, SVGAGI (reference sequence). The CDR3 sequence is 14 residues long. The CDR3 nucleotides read TGTGCCAGCACCTTAGCGGGACCCACAGATACGCAGTATTTT. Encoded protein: CASTLAGPTDTQYF.

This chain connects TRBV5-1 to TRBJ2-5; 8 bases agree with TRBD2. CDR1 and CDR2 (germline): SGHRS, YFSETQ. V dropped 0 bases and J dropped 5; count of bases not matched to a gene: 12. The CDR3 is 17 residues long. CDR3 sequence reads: CASSLAMSGGPTETQYF. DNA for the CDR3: TGCGCCAGCAGCTTGGCGATGAGCGGGGGACCGACGGAGACCCAGTACTTC.

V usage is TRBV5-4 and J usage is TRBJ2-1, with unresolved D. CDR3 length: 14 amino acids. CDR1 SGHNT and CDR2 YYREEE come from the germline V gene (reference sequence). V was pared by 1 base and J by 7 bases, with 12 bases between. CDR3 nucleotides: TGTGCCAGCAGCTTGCCGGGTTTGGTAAATGAGCAGTTCTTC. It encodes CASSLPGLVNEQFF.

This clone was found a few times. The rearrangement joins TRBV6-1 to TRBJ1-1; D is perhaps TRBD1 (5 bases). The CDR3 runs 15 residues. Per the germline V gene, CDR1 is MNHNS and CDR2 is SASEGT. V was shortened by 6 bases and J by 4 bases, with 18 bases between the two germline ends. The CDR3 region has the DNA TGTGCCAGCAGGGGGGGGACGGGAACGACCACTGAAGCTTTCTTT. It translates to CASRGGTGTTTEAFF.

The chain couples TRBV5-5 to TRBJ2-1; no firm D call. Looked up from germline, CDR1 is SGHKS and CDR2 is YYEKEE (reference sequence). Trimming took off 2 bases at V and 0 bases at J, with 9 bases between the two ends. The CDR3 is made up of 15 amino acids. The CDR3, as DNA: TGTGCCAGCAGCTTAGTCACTATCTCCTACAATGAGCAGTTCTTC. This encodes CASSLVTISYNEQFF. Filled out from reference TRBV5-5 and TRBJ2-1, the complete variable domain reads DAGVTQSPTHLIKTRGQQVTLRCSPISGHKSVSWYQQVLGQGPQFIFQYYEKEERGRGNFPDRFSARQFPNYSSELNVNALLLGDSALYLCASSLVTISYNEQFFGPGTRLTVL.

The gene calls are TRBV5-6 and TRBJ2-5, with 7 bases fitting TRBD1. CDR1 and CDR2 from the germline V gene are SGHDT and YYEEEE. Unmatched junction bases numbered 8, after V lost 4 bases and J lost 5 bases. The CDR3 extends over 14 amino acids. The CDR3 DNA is TGTGCCAGCAGCCCGGCAGGGGGATCGGAGACCCAGTACTTC. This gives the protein CASSPAGGSETQYF.

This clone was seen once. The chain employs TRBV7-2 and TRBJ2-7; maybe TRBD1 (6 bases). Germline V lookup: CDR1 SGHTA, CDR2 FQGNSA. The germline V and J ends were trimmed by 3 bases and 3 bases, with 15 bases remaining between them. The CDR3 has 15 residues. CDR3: CASSFGAGVVYEQYF. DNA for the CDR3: TGTGCCAGCAGCTTCGGGGCAGGGGTCGTCTACGAGCAGTACTTC.

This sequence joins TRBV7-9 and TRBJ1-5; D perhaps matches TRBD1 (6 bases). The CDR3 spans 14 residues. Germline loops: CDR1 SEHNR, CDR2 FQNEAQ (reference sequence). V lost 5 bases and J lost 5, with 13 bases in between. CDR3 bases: TGTGCCAGCAGCCGGGCGGGGGCCGATCAGCCCCAGCATTTT. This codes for CASSRAGADQPQHF.

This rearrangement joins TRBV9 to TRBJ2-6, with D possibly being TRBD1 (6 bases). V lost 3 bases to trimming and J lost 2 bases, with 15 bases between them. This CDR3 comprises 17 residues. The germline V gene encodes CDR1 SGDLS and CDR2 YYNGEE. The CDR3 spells CASSEQGILPGANVLTF. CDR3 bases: TGTGCCAGCAGCGAGCAGGGGATCTTGCCTGGGGCCAACGTCCTGACTTTC.

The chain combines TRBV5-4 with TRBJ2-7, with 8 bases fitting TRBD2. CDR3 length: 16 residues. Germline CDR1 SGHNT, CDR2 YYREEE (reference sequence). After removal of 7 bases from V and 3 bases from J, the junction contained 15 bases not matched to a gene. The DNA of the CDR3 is TGTGCCAGCCACGGGGGGGTCGGTACGGGGGGCTACGAGCAGTACTTC. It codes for CASHGGVGTGGYEQYF.

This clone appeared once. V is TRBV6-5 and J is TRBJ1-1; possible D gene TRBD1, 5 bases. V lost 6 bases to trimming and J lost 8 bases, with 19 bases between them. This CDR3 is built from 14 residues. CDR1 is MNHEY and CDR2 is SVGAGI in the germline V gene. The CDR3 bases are TGTGCCAGCAGACTAAGGGGCGGGACCGGAGAAGCTTTCTTT. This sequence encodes CASRLRGGTGEAFF.

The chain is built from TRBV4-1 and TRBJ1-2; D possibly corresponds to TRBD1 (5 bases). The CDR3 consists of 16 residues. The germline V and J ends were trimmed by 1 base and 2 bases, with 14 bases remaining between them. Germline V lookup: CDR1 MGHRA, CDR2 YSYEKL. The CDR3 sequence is CASSQALQGLNYGYTF. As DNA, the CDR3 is TGCGCCAGCAGCCAAGCCCTTCAGGGATTGAACTATGGCTACACCTTC.

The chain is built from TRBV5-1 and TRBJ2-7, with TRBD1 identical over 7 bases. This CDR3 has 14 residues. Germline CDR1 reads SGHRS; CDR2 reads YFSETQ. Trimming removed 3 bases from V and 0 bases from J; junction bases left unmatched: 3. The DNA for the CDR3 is TGCGCCAGCAGCTGGGACAGAGACTCCTACGAGCAGTACTTC. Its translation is CASSWDRDSYEQYF.

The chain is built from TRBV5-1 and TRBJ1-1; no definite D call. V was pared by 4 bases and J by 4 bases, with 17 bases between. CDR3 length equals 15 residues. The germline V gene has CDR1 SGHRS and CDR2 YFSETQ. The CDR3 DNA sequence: TGCGCCAGCAGCCCCAGAAGCGACCGCGCCACTGAAGCTTTCTTT. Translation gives CASSPRSDRATEAFF.

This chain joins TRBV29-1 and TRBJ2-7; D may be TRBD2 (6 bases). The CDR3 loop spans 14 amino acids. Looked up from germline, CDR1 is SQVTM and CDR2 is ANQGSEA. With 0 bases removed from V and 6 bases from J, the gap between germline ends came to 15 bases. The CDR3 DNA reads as TGCAGCGTTGAAGAGGCTACGGGACTCCCCGAGCAGTACTTC. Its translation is CSVEEATGLPEQYF.

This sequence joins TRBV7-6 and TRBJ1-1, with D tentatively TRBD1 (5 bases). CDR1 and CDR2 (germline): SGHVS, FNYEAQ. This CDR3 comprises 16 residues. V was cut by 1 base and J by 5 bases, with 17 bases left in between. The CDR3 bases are TGTGCCAGCAGCTTAGTAGCAGGGTTGGATGAAACTGAAGCTTTCTTT. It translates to CASSLVAGLDETEAFF.

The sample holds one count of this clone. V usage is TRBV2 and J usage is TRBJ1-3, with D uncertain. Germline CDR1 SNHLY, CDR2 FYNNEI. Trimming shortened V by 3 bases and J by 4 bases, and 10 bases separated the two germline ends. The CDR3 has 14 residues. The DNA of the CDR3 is TGTGCCAGCAGTGATTTTATCGGGGGAAACACCATATATTTT. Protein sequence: CASSDFIGGNTIYF.

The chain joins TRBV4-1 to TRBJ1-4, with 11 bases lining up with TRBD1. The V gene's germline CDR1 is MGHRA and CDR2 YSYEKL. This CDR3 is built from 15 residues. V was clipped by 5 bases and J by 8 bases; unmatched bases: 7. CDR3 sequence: CASSVRTGGQEKLFF. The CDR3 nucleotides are TGCGCCAGCAGCGTACGGACAGGGGGCCAAGAAAAACTGTTTTTT.

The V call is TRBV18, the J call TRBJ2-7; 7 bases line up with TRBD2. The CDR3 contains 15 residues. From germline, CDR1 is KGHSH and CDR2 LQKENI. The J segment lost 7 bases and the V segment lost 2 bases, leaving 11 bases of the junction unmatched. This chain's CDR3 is CASSPSSGGPEEQYF. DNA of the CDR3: TGTGCCAGCTCACCATCTAGCGGAGGTCCGGAAGAGCAGTACTTC.

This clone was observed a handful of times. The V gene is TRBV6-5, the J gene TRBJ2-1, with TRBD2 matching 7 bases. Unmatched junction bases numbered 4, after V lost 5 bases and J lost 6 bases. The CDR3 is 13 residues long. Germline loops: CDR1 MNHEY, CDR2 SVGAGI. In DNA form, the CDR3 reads TGTGCCAGCAGTGGGGGGGAATTCAATGAGCAGTTCTTC. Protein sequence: CASSGGEFNEQFF.

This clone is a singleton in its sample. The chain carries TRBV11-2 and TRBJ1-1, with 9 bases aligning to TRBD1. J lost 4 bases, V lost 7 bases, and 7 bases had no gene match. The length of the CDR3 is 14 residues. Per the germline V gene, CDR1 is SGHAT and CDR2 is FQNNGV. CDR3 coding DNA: TGTGCCAGCACGCACCGGGACAGGGCCACTGAAGCTTTCTTT. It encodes CASTHRDRATEAFF.

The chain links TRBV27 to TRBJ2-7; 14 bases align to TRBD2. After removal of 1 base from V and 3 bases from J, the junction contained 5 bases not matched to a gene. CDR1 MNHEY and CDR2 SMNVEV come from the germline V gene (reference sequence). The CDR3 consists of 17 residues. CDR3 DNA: TGTGCCAGCAGTTTATTAGGGACTAGCGGGGGTTACTACGAGCAGTACTTC. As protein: CASSLLGTSGGYYEQYF.